Below, 28 T cell receptor beta chains from the same sample are listed, as sequenced in a study of memory B cells and T cells in multiple sclerosis. No cognate antigen is known for these TCRs. Clones were read by immunoSEQ multiplex PCR, and TCRdb kept only the in-frame ones, dropping some. The data contain some 49,000 clones, over 75% of them singletons. CFSE-dim autoproliferating and CFSE-high non-proliferating T cells from unstimulated culture were sequenced separately. Cultures began with roughly 5x10^7 CFSE-labeled PBMCs, unstimulated for roughly seven days, with replicate wells pooled. What was sequenced was PBMCs from blood kept in culture. The receptors were gathered from a human donor with multiple sclerosis.

V usage is TRBV7-8 and J usage is TRBJ2-7; 9 nucleotides match TRBD1. Germline CDR1 SGHVS, CDR2 FQNEAQ. V was pared by 5 bases and J by 4 bases, with 6 bases of the junction left unmatched. The CDR3 is made up of 14 amino acids. The CDR3 sequence is CASSPGTGQYEQYF. DNA of the CDR3: TGTGCCAGCAGCCCGGGGACAGGGCAGTACGAGCAGTACTTC.

This clone came up once. The gene calls are TRBV30 and TRBJ2-7; D may be TRBD1 (5 bases). V shed 0 bases and J shed 0 bases, with 9 bases lying between them. The V gene's germline CDR1 is GTSNPN and CDR2 SVGIG (reference sequence). CDR3 size: 14 residues. CDR3 DNA: TGTGCCTGGAGTGTGACCACAGGCTCCTACGAGCAGTACTTC. Translating gives CAWSVTTGSYEQYF.

This clone appeared a single time. This chain connects TRBV9 to TRBJ1-2; possibly TRBD1 for D (6 bases). The CDR3 is 15 residues long. Germline assignment: CDR1 SGDLS and CDR2 YYNGEE. Trimming took 3 bases from V and 4 from J, leaving 16 bases between them. Written as DNA, the CDR3 is TGTGCCAGCAGCGCCCGACATGGGGGCTCCTATGGCTACACCTTC. Its translation: CASSARHGGSYGYTF. Full variable domain (remainder filled in from reference TRBV9 and TRBJ1-2): DSGVTQTPKHLITATGQRVTLRCSPRSGDLSVYWYQQSLDQGLQFLIQYYNGEERAKGNILERFSAQQFPDLHSELNLSSLELGDSALYFCASSARHGGSYGYTFGSGTRLTVV.

The chain is built from TRBV6-6 and TRBJ1-1; D is ambiguous. The CDR3 is made up of 12 amino acids. Between the trimmed V and J ends, which lost 9 bases and 3 bases, there was a span of 11 bases. Germline V gene data show CDR1 as MNHNY and CDR2 as SVGAGI (reference sequence). Written as DNA, the CDR3 is TGTGCCAGTAAGTCCTGGGACACTGAAGCTTTCTTT. Its translation is CASKSWDTEAFF.

This clone occurred once. The chain uses TRBV28 and TRBJ2-3, with 9 bases that match TRBD1. The CDR3 has 14 amino acids. V lost 5 bases and J lost 5; bases outside the gene matches: 5. The V gene's germline CDR1 is MDHEN and CDR2 SYDVKM. This CDR3 reads CASSGDREGDTQYF. The CDR3 DNA reads TGTGCCAGCAGTGGGGACAGGGAGGGAGATACGCAGTATTTT.

V is TRBV7-9 and J is TRBJ1-1, with D perhaps matching TRBD1 (6 bases). CDR1 is SEHNR, CDR2 FQNEAQ, per germline (reference sequence). This CDR3 contains 12 residues. V lost 7 bases and J lost 6, with 12 bases in between. CDR3 amino acids: CASTPGVPEAFF. The CDR3, as DNA: TGTGCCAGCACTCCAGGGGTACCTGAAGCTTTCTTT.

The chain employs TRBV20-1 and TRBJ1-6; no reliable D call. Germline CDR1 reads DFQATT; CDR2 reads SNEGSKA (reference sequence). Trimming left V 7 bases short and J 7 bases short, with 8 bases between. This CDR3 spans 11 amino acids. The CDR3 spells CSGTENSPLHF. CDR3 sequence (DNA): TGCAGTGGTACAGAAAATTCACCCCTCCACTTT.

The V gene is TRBV2, the J gene TRBJ2-1; 11 nucleotides agree with TRBD2. The junction had 5 bases not matched to a gene; V was cut back by 0 bases and J by 7 bases. The germline V gene has CDR1 SNHLY and CDR2 FYNNEI. The length of the CDR3 is 16 residues. The CDR3 here is CASSEAASGGLNEQFF. In DNA, the CDR3 is TGTGCCAGCAGTGAAGCCGCTAGCGGGGGGCTAAATGAGCAGTTCTTC.

This clone has only a few counts. The chain joins TRBV30 to TRBJ2-1, with D possibly TRBD1 on 6 matching bases. Germline V CDR1 and CDR2: GTSNPN, SVGIG (reference sequence). The length of the CDR3 is 16 residues. Trimming stripped 4 bases from V and 0 bases from J, with 16 bases between. The chain's CDR3 is CAWIRDTASSYNEQFF. The CDR3 bases are TGTGCCTGGATCCGGGACACCGCTAGCTCCTACAATGAGCAGTTCTTC. The complete variable domain, with remaining parts taken from reference TRBV30 and TRBJ2-1, reads SQTIHQWPATLVQPVGSPLSLECTVEGTSNPNLYWYRQAAGRGLQLLFYSVGIGQISSEVPQNLSASRPQDRQFILSSKKLLLSDSGFYLCAWIRDTASSYNEQFFGPGTRLTVL.

The chain couples TRBV5-1 to TRBJ1-2; D is uncertain. The CDR3 loop spans 13 amino acids. The V end lost 0 bases, the J end lost 6 bases, and 9 bases lay between the germline ends. Germline loops: CDR1 SGHRS, CDR2 YFSETQ. CDR3 loop: CASSLEGLNGYTF. As DNA, the CDR3 is TGCGCCAGCAGCTTGGAAGGACTAAATGGCTACACCTTC.

The chain links TRBV28 to TRBJ1-2; D is perhaps TRBD1 (5 bases). Germline-derived CDR1 and CDR2 are MDHEN and SYDVKM. The V gene lost 6 bases and the J gene lost 4 bases, with 9 bases spanning the gap. The CDR3 loop spans 12 amino acids. This chain's CDR3 is CASSEGTYGYTF. CDR3 nucleotides: TGTGCCAGCAGCGAGGGGACCTATGGCTACACCTTC.

The J gene is TRBJ2-2, the V gene TRBV2, with TRBD1 identical over 8 bases. The CDR3 is 15 amino acids. With V trimmed by 2 bases and J by 2 bases, 1 base remained unmatched. Germline CDR1 and CDR2: SNHLY and FYNNEI. This CDR3 reads CASSEQGANTGELFF. In DNA, the CDR3 is TGTGCCAGCAGTGAACAGGGGGCCAACACCGGGGAGCTGTTTTTT.

The chain joins TRBV28 to TRBJ1-5; D is perhaps TRBD1 (5 bases). Per the germline V gene, CDR1 is MDHEN and CDR2 is SYDVKM. With 5 bases removed from V and 1 base from J, the gap between germline ends came to 12 bases. This CDR3 comprises 15 residues. The CDR3 region is CASSPVGVSNQPQHF. Written as DNA, the CDR3 is TGTGCCAGCAGTCCGGTAGGGGTCAGCAATCAGCCCCAGCATTTT.

The gene calls are TRBV4-3 and TRBJ2-7; 9 nucleotides line up with TRBD1. Germline V CDR1 and CDR2: LGHNA, YSLEER. V lost 2 bases and J lost 5; bases outside the gene matches: 7. The CDR3 spans 15 residues. CDR3 DNA: TGCGCCAGCAGCCAAAGGGGGGACAGGGCCAACGAGCAGTACTTC. Its protein is CASSQRGDRANEQYF.

CDR3 sequence (DNA): TGTGCCAGTACCCCAGGTCGGATTCGTGCGGAGACCCAGTACTTC. This gives the protein CASTPGRIRAETQYF. The V gene is TRBV19, the J gene TRBJ2-5; D call uncertain. Trimming took 7 bases from V and 5 from J, leaving 20 bases between them. The CDR3 loop spans 15 amino acids. Germline values: CDR1 LNHDA, CDR2 SQIVND (reference sequence).

This clone was detected only a few times. The rearrangement uses TRBV18 and TRBJ1-1, with 8 bases that match TRBD1. The germline V gene encodes CDR1 KGHSH and CDR2 LQKENI. The CDR3 has 16 residues. Trimming at V came to 3 bases and at J to 2 bases, leaving 8 bases not matched to a gene. The CDR3 sequence is CASSPYGTGVNTEAFF. The CDR3 nucleotides are TGTGCCAGCTCACCCTACGGGACAGGTGTCAACACTGAAGCTTTCTTT.

V usage is TRBV18 and J usage is TRBJ1-4; D call uncertain. The V gene lost 0 bases and the J gene lost 7 bases, with 12 bases spanning the gap. Germline V gene sequence: CDR1 KGHSH, CDR2 LQKENI. The CDR3 contains 15 residues. The CDR3 loop is CASSPPNKEGEKLFF. The DNA of the CDR3 is TGTGCCAGCTCACCACCGAATAAAGAAGGTGAAAAACTGTTTTTT.

The V and J genes are TRBV6-5 and TRBJ2-1; 11 bases line up with TRBD2. The V segment lost 6 bases and the J segment 8 bases; nucleotides outside the gene matches: 6. The CDR3 is 14 amino acids. CDR1 MNHEY and CDR2 SVGAGI come from the germline V gene. The CDR3 spells CASSHSGGAYEQFF. For the CDR3, the DNA is TGTGCCAGCAGCCATAGCGGGGGGGCATATGAGCAGTTCTTC.

This clone was picked up a small number of times. The same CDR3 arises from other DNA sequences in this sample as well. The V gene is TRBV7-2, the J gene TRBJ2-1; 7 nucleotides align to TRBD2. V gave up 1 base and J gave up 3 bases; unmatched junction bases: 6. The CDR3 covers 16 residues. The germline gives CDR1 SGHTA, CDR2 FQGNSA. CDR3 loop: CASSLVRLAVYNEQFF. For the CDR3, the DNA is TGTGCCAGCAGCTTAGTACGGCTAGCGGTCTACAATGAGCAGTTCTTC.

The chain couples TRBV5-6 to TRBJ1-4; D gene unclear. Deletions cut 1 base from V and 4 bases from J, with 11 bases between. Germline values: CDR1 SGHDT, CDR2 YYEEEE. This CDR3 contains 15 residues. CDR3 bases: TGTGCCAGCAGCTTGTTTTCCCGACGTAATGAAAAACTGTTTTTT. Protein: CASSLFSRRNEKLFF.

CDR3 nucleotides: TGTGCCAGCAGCTTATTGGCGGGGACTTACGAGCAGTACTTC. It encodes CASSLLAGTYEQYF. The chain is built from TRBV11-2 and TRBJ2-7; possible D gene TRBD2, 6 bases. CDR3 length: 14 amino acids. V was pared by 2 bases and J by 4 bases, with 12 bases between. Looked up from germline, CDR1 is SGHAT and CDR2 is FQNNGV.

The chain uses TRBV5-1 and TRBJ1-2; the match to TRBD1 covers 7 bases. The CDR3 is 14 residues long. Trimming removed 2 bases from V and 6 bases from J; junction bases left unmatched: 7. Germline CDR1 and CDR2: SGHRS and YFSETQ. The CDR3 protein is CASSFTGTDHGYTF. The CDR3 DNA is TGCGCCAGCAGCTTCACCGGGACAGACCATGGCTACACCTTC. The full variable domain, rest sourced from reference TRBV5-1 and TRBJ1-2, is KAGVTQTPRYLIKTRGQQVTLSCSPISGHRSVSWYQQTPGQGLQFLFEYFSETQRNKGNFPGRFSGRQFSNSRSEMNVSTLELGDSALYLCASSFTGTDHGYTFGSGTRLTVV.

The rearrangement uses TRBV5-5 and TRBJ1-2, with a weak D call TRBD1 (6 bases). The V gene's germline CDR1 is SGHKS and CDR2 YYEKEE (reference sequence). The V gene lost 4 bases and the J gene lost 7 bases, with 14 bases spanning the gap. This CDR3 region has 13 residues. This CDR3 reads CASSTLTGSGYTF. The CDR3 coding sequence is TGTGCCAGCAGCACCCTCACAGGGTCTGGCTACACCTTC.

The chain recombines TRBV28 with TRBJ1-1; perhaps TRBD1 as D (5 bases). V was trimmed by 3 bases and J by 5 bases, leaving 13 bases between them. Germline loops: CDR1 MDHEN, CDR2 SYDVKM. The CDR3 totals 14 residues. The CDR3 nucleotides are TGTGCCAGCAGTTTTTCCGGGGGTAGGACTGAAGCTTTCTTT. This gives the protein CASSFSGGRTEAFF.

V is TRBV4-2 and J is TRBJ2-7; D may match TRBD1 or TRBD2 (6 bases each). CDR1 LGHNA and CDR2 YNFKEQ come from the germline V gene. This CDR3 has 17 amino acids. The V gene lost 1 base and the J gene lost 4 bases, with 20 bases spanning the gap. The CDR3 is CASSQVGGMGGLYEQYF. CDR3 nucleotides: TGTGCCAGCAGCCAAGTAGGGGGGATGGGGGGCTTATACGAGCAGTACTTC.

This sequence joins TRBV5-1 and TRBJ2-5, with a possible D match to TRBD2 (6 bases). The CDR3 runs 17 residues. V was clipped by 0 bases and J by 0 bases, with 15 bases between them. Looked up from germline, CDR1 is SGHRS and CDR2 is YFSETQ. The CDR3 DNA is TGCGCCAGCAGCTTGGAAAGTGCGGGATCGTACCAAGAGACCCAGTACTTC. It is translated as CASSLESAGSYQETQYF.

The CDR3 DNA follows: TGTGCCAGCAGCGAGACCGGGGACACTGTCGCCGGGGAGCTGTTTTTT. It yields the protein CASSETGDTVAGELFF. The rearrangement uses TRBV9 and TRBJ2-2, with a tentative D call TRBD1 (6 bases). Per the germline V gene, CDR1 is SGDLS and CDR2 is YYNGEE. Trimming left V 3 bases short and J 6 bases short, with 18 bases between. The CDR3 length is 16 residues. The full variable domain, completed using reference TRBV9 and TRBJ2-2, is DSGVTQTPKHLITATGQRVTLRCSPRSGDLSVYWYQQSLDQGLQFLIQYYNGEERAKGNILERFSAQQFPDLHSELNLSSLELGDSALYFCASSETGDTVAGELFFGEGSRLTVL.

This sequence joins TRBV7-3 and TRBJ1-1; possible D gene TRBD1, 5 bases. Germline V CDR1 and CDR2: SGHTA, FQGTGA. V lost 5 bases to trimming and J lost 3 bases, with 10 bases between them. The length of the CDR3 is 13 residues. The CDR3 DNA sequence: TGTGCCAGCAGCCCGGGACTTCACACTGAAGCTTTCTTT. This codes for CASSPGLHTEAFF.